A single sample gave rise to the 21 T cell receptor beta chains below, sequenced in a study of control samples from healthy donors and cancer patients. Assay used: immunoSEQ multiplex PCR; TCRdb lists only in-frame clones, some missing. In the table there are 20,000 to 30,000 clones, roughly 93% of which are singletons. Source material: PBMCs. These receptors came from a man between 50 and 59 years old with lung cancer.

The genes are TRBV7-2 and TRBJ2-7, with unresolved D. V lost 1 base, J lost 0 bases, and 10 bases lay in between. The CDR3 covers 15 residues. Germline lookup yields CDR1 SGHTA and CDR2 FQGNSA. CDR3 DNA: TGTGCCAGCAGCTTAGACCAGACATTCTCCTACGAGCAGTACTTC. This sequence encodes CASSLDQTFSYEQYF.

This clone was detected only a few times. The chain combines TRBV5-4 with TRBJ2-5; 9 positions agree with TRBD1. The CDR3 spans 16 residues. The V gene end was trimmed by 3 bases and the J gene end by 4 bases; junction bases not matched to a gene: 10. The germline gives CDR1 SGHNT, CDR2 YYREEE (reference sequence). The chain's CDR3 is CASSSGQNRGRETQYF. DNA for the CDR3: TGTGCCAGCAGCTCGGGACAGAACAGGGGGCGAGAGACCCAGTACTTC.

The chain couples TRBV2 to TRBJ1-4; perhaps TRBD1 as D (5 bases). Trimming took 1 base from V and 8 from J, leaving 14 bases between them. Germline CDR1 and CDR2: SNHLY and FYNNEI. This CDR3 is 15 amino acids long. The CDR3 loop reads CASSEDGGAGEKLFF. As DNA, the CDR3 is TGTGCCAGCAGTGAAGATGGAGGGGCGGGCGAAAAACTGTTTTTT.

The chain combines TRBV18 with TRBJ2-2; a weak D match, TRBD1 (5 bases). Germline V gives CDR1 KGHSH, CDR2 LQKENI. The CDR3 has 16 residues. Trimming stripped 0 bases from V and 2 bases from J, with 10 bases between. In DNA form, the CDR3 reads TGTGCCAGCTCACCACCCGGGCAGGGAAACACCGGGGAGCTGTTTTTT. Translated: CASSPPGQGNTGELFF. The whole variable domain, remainder taken from reference TRBV18 and TRBJ2-2, is NAGVMQNPRHLVRRRGQEARLRCSPMKGHSHVYWYRQLPEEGLKFMVYLQKENIIDESGMPKERFSAEFPKEGPSILRIQQVVRGDSAAYFCASSPPGQGNTGELFFGEGSRLTVL.

The V call is TRBV5-1, the J call TRBJ1-3, with D possibly TRBD1 on 5 matching bases. The CDR3 is made up of 16 amino acids. V lost 4 bases and J lost 0, with 14 bases in between. The germline V gene encodes CDR1 SGHRS and CDR2 YFSETQ. CDR3 coding DNA: TGCGCCAGCAGCCTGGGACCTGGAAGCTCTGGAAACACCATATATTTT. Translated, it gives CASSLGPGSSGNTIYF.

This clone appeared a single time. This chain connects TRBV7-9 to TRBJ2-3; the match to TRBD2 covers 12 bases. Germline assignment: CDR1 SEHNR and CDR2 FQNEAQ (reference sequence). Trimming at V came to 5 bases and at J to 5 bases, leaving 8 bases not matched to a gene. This CDR3 has 16 residues. Here the CDR3 reads CASSLGLAGVVDTQYF. In DNA form, the CDR3 reads TGTGCCAGCAGCCTGGGACTAGCGGGTGTCGTAGATACGCAGTATTTT.

The V call is TRBV28, the J call TRBJ2-7; D unresolved. Per the germline V gene, CDR1 is MDHEN and CDR2 is SYDVKM. The length of the CDR3 is 14 residues. V was cut by 6 bases and J by 0 bases, with 12 bases left in between. CDR3 sequence reads: CASRRSRSSYEQYF. The CDR3 nucleotides read TGTGCCAGCAGAAGAAGTAGGAGCTCCTACGAGCAGTACTTC. Full variable domain (remainder filled in from reference TRBV28 and TRBJ2-7): DVKVTQSSRYLVKRTGEKVFLECVQDMDHENMFWYRQDPGLGLRLIYFSYDVKMKEKGDIPEGYSVSREKKERFSLILESASTNQTSMYLCASRRSRSSYEQYFGPGTRLTVT.

J is TRBJ2-5 and V is TRBV7-9; D not resolved. V was clipped by 1 base and J by 3 bases, with 3 bases between them. The CDR3 sequence is 12 residues long. Germline CDR1 SEHNR, CDR2 FQNEAQ (reference sequence). The CDR3 DNA reads as TGTGCCAGCAGCTTAGTCGAAGAGACCCAGTACTTC. Translation gives CASSLVEETQYF. Filled out from reference TRBV7-9 and TRBJ2-5, the complete variable domain reads DTGVSQNPRHKITKRGQNVTFRCDPISEHNRLYWYRQTLGQGPEFLTYFQNEAQLEKSRLLSDRFSAERPKGSFSTLEIQRTEQGDSAMYLCASSLVEETQYFGPGTRLLVL.

The V call is TRBV4-3, the J call TRBJ1-1; tentative D call: TRBD1 (6 bases). The germline V gene has CDR1 LGHNA and CDR2 YSLEER. The CDR3 runs to 16 residues. V was pared by 5 bases and J by 2 bases, with 18 bases between. The CDR3 sequence: CASSDRISSANTEAFF. The CDR3 bases are TGCGCCAGCAGCGACAGGATCTCGTCGGCTAACACTGAAGCTTTCTTT.

V usage is TRBV7-8 and J usage is TRBJ2-7; TRBD2 agrees at 10 bases. This CDR3 spans 13 amino acids. Trimming took 8 bases from V and 7 from J; bases not matched to a gene: 8. Germline V gene lookup returns CDR1 SGHVS and CDR2 FQNEAQ. CDR3 DNA sequence: TGTGCCAGCTGCACAGCGGGGGGGCGGGAGCAGTACTTC. It is translated as CASCTAGGREQYF.

The V call is TRBV6-5, the J call TRBJ2-1; D possibly corresponds to TRBD2 (5 bases). Germline V lookup: CDR1 MNHEY, CDR2 SVGAGI. V lost 4 bases and J lost 3, with 16 bases in between. The CDR3 is 16 residues long. CDR3 region: CASSSTRRGLYNEQFF. As DNA, the CDR3 is TGTGCCAGCAGTTCTACAAGGAGAGGGCTCTACAATGAGCAGTTCTTC.

The J gene is TRBJ2-1, the V gene TRBV4-1, with 9 positions matching TRBD1. The CDR3 covers 15 residues. From germline, CDR1 is MGHRA and CDR2 YSYEKL. Losses at the gene ends were 0 bases for V and 7 bases for J; bases not matched to a gene: 4. The CDR3 reads CASSQEGDRANEQFF. CDR3 DNA sequence: TGCGCCAGCAGCCAAGAAGGGGACAGGGCAAATGAGCAGTTCTTC.

V gene TRBV13 combines with J gene TRBJ2-7; D perhaps matches TRBD1 (6 bases). Trimming shortened V by 4 bases and J by 3 bases, and 19 bases separated the two germline ends. The CDR3 loop spans 16 amino acids. The germline V gene encodes CDR1 PRHDT and CDR2 FYEKMQ (reference sequence). The CDR3 bases are TGTGCCAGCAGCTCCGACCCAGGGGTAGGGTTCTACGAGCAGTACTTC. It yields the protein CASSSDPGVGFYEQYF.

The chain joins TRBV6-5 to TRBJ2-7; the match to TRBD2 covers 8 bases. The ends lost 8 bases at V and 6 bases at J; junction bases unmatched: 12. CDR1 MNHEY and CDR2 SVGAGI come from the germline V gene. This CDR3 is 14 amino acids long. The CDR3 nucleotides read TGTGCCAGCCTTTCGCCGGGAGGGAGCAGCGAGCAGTACTTC. Amino acids: CASLSPGGSSEQYF.

V gene TRBV5-1 combines with J gene TRBJ2-2; D is perhaps TRBD2 (5 bases). The CDR3 sequence is 17 residues long. Germline CDR1 and CDR2: SGHRS and YFSETQ. Between the trimmed V and J ends, which lost 4 bases and 4 bases, there was a span of 20 bases. This chain's CDR3 is CASSLHPGGPTTGELFF. CDR3 coding DNA: TGCGCCAGCAGCCTTCACCCGGGCGGGCCGACCACCGGGGAGCTGTTTTTT.

The V and J genes are TRBV28 and TRBJ2-5, with 7 bases aligning to TRBD2. The CDR3 is made up of 13 amino acids. Trimming at V came to 8 bases and at J to 5 bases, leaving 8 bases not matched to a gene. In germline, CDR1 is MDHEN, CDR2 SYDVKM. The CDR3 spells CASERGLGETQYF. CDR3 sequence (DNA): TGTGCCAGCGAGCGGGGACTTGGGGAGACCCAGTACTTC.

The chain employs TRBV12-3 or TRBV12-4 and TRBJ2-2; D remains ambiguous. This CDR3 is 12 amino acids long. Trimming stripped 3 bases from V and 7 bases from J, with 6 bases between. This chain's CDR3 is CASSFDIGELFF. DNA of the CDR3: TGTGCCAGCAGTTTTGACATCGGGGAGCTGTTTTTT.

This chain links TRBV7-2 with TRBJ1-5, with D maybe TRBD1 (5 bases). V dropped 4 bases and J dropped 5 bases, with 9 bases sitting between them. The CDR3 is made up of 13 amino acids. Per germline, CDR1 SGHTA and CDR2 FQGNSA. Written as DNA, the CDR3 is TGTGCCAGCAGCTCGACAGAATATCAGCCCCAGCATTTT. Translation gives CASSSTEYQPQHF.

The chain has TRBV15 and TRBJ1-2, with a weak D call TRBD1 (5 bases). V lost 7 bases and J 1 base, leaving 13 bases between the germline ends. Germline lookup yields CDR1 LNHNV and CDR2 YYDKDF (reference sequence). The CDR3 spans 14 residues. The CDR3: CATTPDKVNYGYTF. In DNA form, the CDR3 reads TGTGCCACCACCCCGGACAAGGTTAACTATGGCTACACCTTC.

The chain combines TRBV5-4 with TRBJ2-7; D perhaps matches TRBD2 (5 bases). V lost 9 bases and J 0 bases, leaving 10 bases between the germline ends. This CDR3 is built from 12 residues. Germline V gene sequence: CDR1 SGHNT, CDR2 YYREEE (reference sequence). The CDR3 spells CATGRVSYEQYF. The CDR3 DNA is TGTGCCACCGGGCGGGTCTCCTACGAGCAGTACTTC.

The V gene is TRBV2, the J gene TRBJ1-5; 8 bases agree with TRBD1. This CDR3 spans 18 amino acids. The germline gives CDR1 SNHLY, CDR2 FYNNEI. Trimming at V came to 4 bases and at J to 3 bases, leaving 14 bases not matched to a gene. Written as DNA, the CDR3 is TGTGCCAGCAGTGCCCCGGGGACAGGAACAAGTTACAATCAGCCCCAGCATTTT. Its protein is CASSAPGTGTSYNQPQHF.